This T cell receptor (beta chain) was captured by sequencing in a study of blood T cells in healthy people across ages. Study findings and constraints: Unknown donor CMV status possibly confounded expanded clonotype changes. A greater number of naive CD4+ cells and higher diversity distinguished long-lived donors from aged donors.

Unmatched junction bases numbered 10, after V lost 4 bases and J lost 4 bases. The CDR3 has 16 residues. Germline CDR1 and CDR2: MGHRA and YSYEKL. With regard to this clonotype: Its antigen is not identified.

For the second PCR, which ran for about 6 to 11 cycles, a sample-barcoded 5' primer and a J-beta primer mix were used. Via MiXCR, TCRdb re-called the 5' RACE reads, giving one row per CDR3 protein. The table lists around 820,000 distinct CDR3 sequences, 20% to 25% of them singletons, with 3% to 4% in the top ten. In addition, the sample was reused for a study of T cells of mothers and their children. As that study records: Samples were obtained from a few healthy Caucasian mothers and their six children.

The chain combines TRBV4-1 with TRBJ1-2; 9 bases line up with TRBD1. The clonotype comes from a boy aged 10-17 years in good health. What was sequenced was blood. CDR3 in amino acids: CASSLGQGGWSYGYTF. In DNA, the CDR3 is TGCGCCAGCAGCCTGGGACAGGGCGGCTGGAGCTATGGCTACACCTTC.